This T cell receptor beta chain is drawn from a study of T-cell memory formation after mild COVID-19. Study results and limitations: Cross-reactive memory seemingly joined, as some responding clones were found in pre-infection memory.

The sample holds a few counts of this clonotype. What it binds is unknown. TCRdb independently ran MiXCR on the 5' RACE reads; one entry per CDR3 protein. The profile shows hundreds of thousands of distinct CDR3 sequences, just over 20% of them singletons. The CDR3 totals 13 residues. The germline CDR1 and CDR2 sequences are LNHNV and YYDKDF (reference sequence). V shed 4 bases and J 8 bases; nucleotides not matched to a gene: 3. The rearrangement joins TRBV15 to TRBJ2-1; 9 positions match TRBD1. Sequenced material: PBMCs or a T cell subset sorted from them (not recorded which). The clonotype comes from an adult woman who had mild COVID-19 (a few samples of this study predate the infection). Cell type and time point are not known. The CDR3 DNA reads TGTGCCACCAGCAACAGGGGGCGGGATGAGCAGTTCTTC. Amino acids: CATSNRGRDEQFF.